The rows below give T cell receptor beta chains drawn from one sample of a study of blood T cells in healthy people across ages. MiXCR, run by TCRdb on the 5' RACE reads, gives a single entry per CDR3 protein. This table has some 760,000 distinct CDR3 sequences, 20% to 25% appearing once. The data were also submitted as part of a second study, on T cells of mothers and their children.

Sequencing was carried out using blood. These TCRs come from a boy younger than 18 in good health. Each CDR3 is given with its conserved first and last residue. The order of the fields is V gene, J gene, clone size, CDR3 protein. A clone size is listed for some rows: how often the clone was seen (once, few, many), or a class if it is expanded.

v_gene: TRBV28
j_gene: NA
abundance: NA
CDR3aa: CASSRSIEQYF

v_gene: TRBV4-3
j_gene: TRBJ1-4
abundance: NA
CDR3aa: CASSQEPGQNEKLFF

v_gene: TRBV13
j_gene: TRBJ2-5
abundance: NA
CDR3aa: CASSLVGQGTAETQYF

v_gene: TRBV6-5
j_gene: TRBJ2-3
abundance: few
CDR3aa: CASSSNRATQYF

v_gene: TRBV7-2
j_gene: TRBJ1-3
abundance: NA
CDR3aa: CASSLLGAGNTIYF

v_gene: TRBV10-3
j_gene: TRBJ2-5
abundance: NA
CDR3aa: CAIGRSGQETQYF

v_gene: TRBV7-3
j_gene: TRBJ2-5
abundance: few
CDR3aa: CASSVTGEETQYF

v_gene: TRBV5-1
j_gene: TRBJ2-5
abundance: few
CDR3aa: CASSLGLGRQVTQYF

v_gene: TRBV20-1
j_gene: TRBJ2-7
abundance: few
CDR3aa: CSARDLERGLYEQYF

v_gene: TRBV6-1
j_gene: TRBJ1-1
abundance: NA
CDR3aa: CAIRDTSETEAFF

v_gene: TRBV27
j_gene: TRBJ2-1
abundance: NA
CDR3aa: CASSLYLAGAGEQFF

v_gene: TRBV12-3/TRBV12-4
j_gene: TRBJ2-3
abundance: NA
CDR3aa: CATMRRERVGTDAQYF

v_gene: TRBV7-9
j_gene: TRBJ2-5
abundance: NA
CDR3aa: CASSFEGLGQETQYF

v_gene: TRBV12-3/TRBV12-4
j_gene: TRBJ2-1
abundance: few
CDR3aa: CASSLRQGAREGSYNEQFF

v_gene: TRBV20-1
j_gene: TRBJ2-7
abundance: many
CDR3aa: CSARDLTYTGADPYEQYF

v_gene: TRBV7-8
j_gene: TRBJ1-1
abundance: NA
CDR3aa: CASSFPRGGVEAEAFF

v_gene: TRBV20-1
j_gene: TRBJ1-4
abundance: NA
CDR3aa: CSAKNRDRGRWNEKLFF

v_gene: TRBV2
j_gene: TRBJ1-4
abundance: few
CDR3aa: CASNPQGGNEKLFF

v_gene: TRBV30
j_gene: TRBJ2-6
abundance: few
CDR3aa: CARTSTGANVLTF

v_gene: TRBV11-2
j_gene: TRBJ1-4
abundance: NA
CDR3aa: CASSLTVANEKLFF

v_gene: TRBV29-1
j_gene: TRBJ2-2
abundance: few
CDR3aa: CSVEFRQGAVPGNTGELFF

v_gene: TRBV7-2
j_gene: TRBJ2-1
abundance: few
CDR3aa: CASSNSSGPNEQFF

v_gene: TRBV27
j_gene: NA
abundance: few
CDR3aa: CASSLVFGNNEQFF

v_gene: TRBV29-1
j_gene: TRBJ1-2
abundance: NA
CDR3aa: CSVVPDPGQGTDGYTF

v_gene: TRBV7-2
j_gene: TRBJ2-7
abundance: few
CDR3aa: CASSLLIEGEQYF

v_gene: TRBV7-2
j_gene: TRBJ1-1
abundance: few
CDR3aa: CASSFRTGWVF

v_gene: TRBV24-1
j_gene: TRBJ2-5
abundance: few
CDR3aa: CATSDPSGARTQYF

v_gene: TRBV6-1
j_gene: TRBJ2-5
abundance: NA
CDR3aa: CASSWPSSVF

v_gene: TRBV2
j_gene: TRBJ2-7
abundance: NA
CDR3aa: CASSSDRAGEQYF

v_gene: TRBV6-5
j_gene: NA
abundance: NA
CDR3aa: CASSFYSGRASHEQYF

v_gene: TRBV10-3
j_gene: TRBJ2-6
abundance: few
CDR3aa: CATGPSSGANVLTF

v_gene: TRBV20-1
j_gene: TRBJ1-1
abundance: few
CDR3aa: CSARGKGETEAFF

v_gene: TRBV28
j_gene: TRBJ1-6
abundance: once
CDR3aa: CAGGDLNSPLHF

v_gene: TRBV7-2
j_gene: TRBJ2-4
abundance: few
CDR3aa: CASSLVVDAKNIQYF

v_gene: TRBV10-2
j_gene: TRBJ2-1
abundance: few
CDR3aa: CVSRRGAGISSYNEQFF

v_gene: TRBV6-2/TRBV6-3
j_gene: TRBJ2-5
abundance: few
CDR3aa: CASSDTGPRGTQYF

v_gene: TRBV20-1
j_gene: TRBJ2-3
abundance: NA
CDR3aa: CSARTSATDTQYF

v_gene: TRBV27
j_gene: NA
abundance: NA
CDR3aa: CASSADPSGGVHEQFF

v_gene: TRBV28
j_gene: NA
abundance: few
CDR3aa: CASKPDSSYEQYF

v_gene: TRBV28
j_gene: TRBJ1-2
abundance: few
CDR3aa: CASSKDRNYGYTF

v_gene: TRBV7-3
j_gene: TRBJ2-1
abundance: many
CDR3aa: CASSLTPSYNEQFF

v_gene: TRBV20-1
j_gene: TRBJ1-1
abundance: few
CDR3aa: CSHLRSPEAFF

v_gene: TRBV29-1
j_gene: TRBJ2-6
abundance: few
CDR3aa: CSVSASGLSGANVLTF

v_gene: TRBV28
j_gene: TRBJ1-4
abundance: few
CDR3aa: CASSLGGAGNEKLFF

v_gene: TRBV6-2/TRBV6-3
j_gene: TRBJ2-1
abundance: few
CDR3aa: CASSYSNAPNEQFF

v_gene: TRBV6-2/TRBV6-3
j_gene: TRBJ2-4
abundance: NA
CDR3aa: CASSRSTGRQNIQYF

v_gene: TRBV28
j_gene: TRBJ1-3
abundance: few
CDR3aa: CASSPGGEAGRNTIYF

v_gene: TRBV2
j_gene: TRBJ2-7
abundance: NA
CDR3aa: CASSASPVLAYEQYF

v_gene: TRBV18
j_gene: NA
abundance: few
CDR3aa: CASSSGTAPYEQYF

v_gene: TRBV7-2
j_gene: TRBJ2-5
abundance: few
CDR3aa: CASSLGGSGGQETQYF

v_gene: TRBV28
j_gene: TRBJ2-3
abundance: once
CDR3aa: CASRAKGLDTQYF

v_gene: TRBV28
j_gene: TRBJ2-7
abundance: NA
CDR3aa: CASSLVDHEQYF

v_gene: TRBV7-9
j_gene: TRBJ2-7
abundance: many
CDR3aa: CASSSRDGPLGYEQYF